The clone carrying this T cell receptor (beta chain) appeared a few times. As yet, its antigen is unknown. These data belong to a study of T cells in Graves' hyperthyroidism and ophthalmopathy. Overall study results and limits: Most expanded thyroid clonotypes above 0.001 also appeared in blood.

RNA transcripts yielded amplified TCR beta CDR3 regions. A set of HTBI primers served as the primers for a first-round RT-PCR of the TCR CDR3. TCRdb redid the calling of the multiplex PCR reads with MiXCR, one entry per CDR3 protein. Here the sample spans 650,000 to 850,000 distinct CDR3 sequences, approximately 18% being singletons. The germline V and J ends were trimmed by 1 base and 8 bases, with 11 bases remaining between them. In germline, CDR1 is GTSNPN, CDR2 SVGIG (reference sequence). There are 12 residues in the CDR3. In patients aged 18 to 65, hyperthyroidism was newly diagnosed, with duration under 2 months. Exclusion of patients followed from uncontrolled infection, other autoimmune disease, pregnancy or lactation.

This clonotype originated in a woman in her forties or fifties with Graves' hyperthyroidism that later progressed to Graves' ophthalmopathy. The chain joins TRBV30 to TRBJ1-2; possible D gene TRBD1, 6 bases. The sample consisted of blood. The CDR3 DNA reads TGTGCCTGGAGTGACAGGGAGGAAGGCTACACCTTC. This gives the protein CAWSDREEGYTF.